A selection of T cell receptor beta chains follows, all from one sample in a study of cytomegalovirus exposure and HLA in healthy donors. Assay: immunoSEQ multiplex PCR; the TCRdb copy retains only in-frame clones and omits some. The sample includes about 200,000 clones, around 88% of them seen just once. The material sequenced was PBMCs. The receptors were gathered from a man between 40 and 49 years old in good health and CMV-seropositive. Each CDR3 is given with its conserved first and last residue. The order of the fields is V gene, CDR3 length, D gene, J gene, clone size, CDR3 protein, CDR3 DNA. A D gene is named only where the DNA matches it firmly. Some rows mark clone size as missing; the rest say once, few, many or name a class of expanded clone.

TRBV5-4	13	NA	TRBJ2-3	NA	CASSSTQGDTQYF	TGTGCCAGCAGCTCAACACAGGGAGATACGCAGTATTTT
TRBV11-2	14	NA	TRBJ2-7	few	CASSFLGSPYEQYF	TGTGCCAGCAGCTTCCTCGGGAGTCCCTACGAGCAGTACTTC
TRBV10-1	14	TRBD2	TRBJ2-7	NA	CASSLLAGTYEQYF	TGCGCCAGCAGTTTGCTAGCGGGAACCTACGAGCAGTACTTC
TRBV29-1	13	TRBD1	TRBJ2-5	NA	CSATTGGGETQYF	TGCAGCGCAACGACAGGGGGGGGAGAGACCCAGTACTTC
TRBV27	16	NA	TRBJ2-4	NA	CASSPTVGLAKNSQYF	TGTGCCAGCAGTCCCACGGTGGGCCTAGCCAAAAACAGTCAGTACTTC
TRBV25-1	12	TRBD1	TRBJ1-1	few	CASQGDSTEAFF	TGTGCCAGTCAGGGGGACAGCACTGAAGCTTTCTTT
TRBV19	16	TRBD2	TRBJ2-2	few	CASSPRLAGGPGELFF	TGTGCCAGTAGTCCTAGACTAGCGGGAGGGCCTGGGGAGCTGTTTTTT
TRBV6-5	14	NA	TRBJ1-1	few	CASSPHGQPHEAFF	TGTGCCAGCAGTCCGCATGGACAGCCACACGAAGCTTTCTTT
TRBV5-4	14	NA	TRBJ2-7	NA	CASSQELQVGEQYF	TGCGCCAGCAGCCAAGAGTTGCAAGTCGGCGAGCAGTACTTC
TRBV7-3	14	TRBD1	TRBJ1-2	NA	CASSYTGGAGGYTF	TGTGCCAGCAGTTACACAGGGGGCGCGGGTGGCTACACCTTC
TRBV19	16	TRBD1	TRBJ1-4	NA	CASRTLDQGAGEKLFF	TGTGCCAGTAGGACCCTGGATCAGGGGGCAGGAGAAAAACTGTTTTTT
TRBV7-4	15	NA	TRBJ1-5	NA	CASRLSPNGSQPQHF	TGTGCCAGCAGACTATCTCCGAATGGAAGTCAGCCCCAGCATTTT
TRBV14	15	TRBD1	TRBJ1-2	NA	CASSPWTGGNYGYTF	TGTGCCAGCAGCCCCTGGACAGGGGGAAACTATGGCTACACCTTC
TRBV4-1	16	TRBD1	TRBJ1-3	NA	CASSRGTGGAGNTIYF	TGCGCCAGCAGCCGAGGAACAGGGGGAGCTGGAAACACCATATATTTT
TRBV7-2	14	NA	TRBJ1-2	NA	CASSLLRADYGYTF	TGTGCCAGCAGCCTCCTGCGGGCCGACTATGGCTACACCTTC
TRBV18	14	NA	TRBJ2-7	NA	CASSLRTADYEQYF	TGTGCCAGCTCACTGAGGACAGCGGACTACGAGCAGTACTTC
TRBV28	12	NA	TRBJ1-5	few	CASRNVDQPQHF	TGTGCCAGCAGGAACGTAGATCAGCCCCAGCATTTT
TRBV27	15	NA	TRBJ1-1	NA	CASSPWGGVSTEAFF	TGTGCCAGCAGTCCTTGGGGGGGGGTGAGCACTGAAGCTTTCTTT
TRBV29-1	13	NA	TRBJ2-5	few	CSAAPQTGETQYF	TGCAGCGCCGCGCCCCAGACGGGGGAGACCCAGTACTTC
TRBV18	15	NA	TRBJ1-5	NA	CASSPPPAAGQPQHF	TGTGCCAGCTCACCACCGCCGGCGGCGGGTCAGCCCCAGCATTTT
TRBV5-5	15	NA	TRBJ2-5	NA	CASSWGKGDQETQYF	TGTGCCAGCAGCTGGGGCAAGGGTGATCAAGAGACCCAGTACTTC
TRBV5-4	13	NA	TRBJ1-1	NA	CASSFTGNTEAFF	TGTGCCAGCAGCTTCACGGGAAACACTGAAGCTTTCTTT
TRBV28	14	NA	TRBJ1-3	NA	CASRSRGQGNTIYF	TGTGCCAGCAGATCAAGGGGTCAGGGGAACACCATATATTTT
TRBV11-3	13	TRBD1	TRBJ2-3	NA	CASSGTGTDTQYF	TGTGCCAGCAGCGGGACAGGGACAGATACGCAGTATTTT
TRBV7-8	16	NA	TRBJ2-7	NA	CASSRGGKGQVYEQYF	TGTGCCAGCAGCCGAGGGGGTAAGGGTCAGGTGTACGAGCAGTACTTC
TRBV5-1	16	TRBD1	TRBJ2-1	NA	CASRGGPGQGINEQFF	TGCGCCAGCAGGGGAGGACCGGGACAGGGAATTAATGAGCAGTTCTTC
TRBV27	13	NA	TRBJ1-3	NA	CASSLGRGNTIYF	TGTGCCAGCAGTTTGGGCAGGGGAAACACCATATATTTT
TRBV6-5	13	NA	TRBJ2-5	NA	CASGRVLRETQYF	TGTGCCAGCGGCCGGGTTCTTCGGGAGACCCAGTACTTC
TRBV5-4	14	TRBD1	TRBJ2-5	few	CASSWTGRWETQYF	TGTGCCAGCAGCTGGACAGGGCGGTGGGAGACCCAGTACTTC
TRBV19	14	NA	TRBJ2-3	NA	CASSRGTGSDTQYF	TGTGCCAGTAGTAGGGGGACTGGGTCAGATACGCAGTATTTT
TRBV15	15	NA	TRBJ2-7	NA	CATSRVPPGSYEQYF	TGTGCCACCAGCAGAGTTCCCCCAGGGTCCTACGAGCAGTACTTC
TRBV11-2	13	NA	TRBJ2-7	NA	CASSLGQLYEQYF	TGTGCCAGCAGCCTCGGACAGCTCTACGAGCAGTACTTC
TRBV5-1	14	NA	TRBJ2-3	NA	CASSDLASIDTQYF	TGCGCCAGCAGCGACCTAGCCAGCATCGATACGCAGTATTTT
TRBV27	15	NA	TRBJ2-1	few	CASSLSRPIHNEQFF	TGTGCCAGCAGTTTATCGAGGCCGATTCACAATGAGCAGTTCTTC
TRBV5-4	16	TRBD2	TRBJ2-1	once	CASSLNRNSGRDEQFF	TGTGCCAGCAGCTTGAATCGAAACTCCGGGAGGGATGAGCAGTTCTTC
TRBV25-1	14	NA	TRBJ1-1	NA	CASSDSDTSTEAFF	TGTGCCAGCAGTGACTCCGACACAAGCACTGAAGCTTTCTTT
TRBV5-1	15	TRBD2	TRBJ2-3	once	CASGQAGGSADTQYF	TGCGCCAGCGGACAAGCGGGGGGTAGTGCAGATACGCAGTATTTT
TRBV11-1	12	NA	TRBJ2-7	once	CASSWGGGEQYF	TGTGCCAGCAGCTGGGGGGGCGGGGAGCAGTACTTC
TRBV27	15	TRBD1	TRBJ1-1	NA	CASSRDRSRNTEAFF	TGTGCCAGCAGTAGGGACAGATCAAGGAACACTGAAGCTTTCTTT
TRBV7-8	17	TRBD2	TRBJ2-5	once	CASSLDWTSGYQETQYF	TGTGCCAGCAGCTTAGACTGGACTAGCGGGTATCAAGAGACCCAGTACTTC
TRBV5-4	15	NA	TRBJ1-1	NA	CASSLPGAGGTEAFF	TGTGCCAGCAGCTTGCCAGGGGCGGGAGGCACTGAAGCTTTCTTT
TRBV10-3	12	TRBD2	TRBJ2-1	NA	CAIKSGKDEQFF	TGTGCCATAAAAAGCGGGAAGGATGAGCAGTTCTTC
TRBV5-1	13	TRBD1	TRBJ1-1	NA	CASRQGVNGEAFF	TGCGCCAGCAGGCAGGGGGTGAATGGTGAAGCTTTCTTT
TRBV2	16	TRBD2	TRBJ2-2	NA	CASSPRETGGTGELFF	TGTGCCAGCAGCCCCCGGGAGACGGGGGGCACCGGGGAGCTGTTTTTT
TRBV6-4	15	TRBD1	TRBJ1-4	NA	CASSQGAATNEKLFF	TGTGCCAGCAGTCAGGGGGCTGCAACTAATGAAAAACTGTTTTTT
TRBV28	18	TRBD2	TRBJ2-2	few	CASSPLGLAGGGTGELFF	TGTGCCAGCAGTCCCCTGGGACTAGCGGGAGGTGGGACCGGGGAGCTGTTTTTT
TRBV2	13	NA	TRBJ2-7	NA	CASSVDSSYEQYF	TGTGCCAGCAGTGTGGACAGCTCCTACGAGCAGTACTTC
TRBV7-2	14	NA	TRBJ1-5	NA	CASSLRGGNQPQHF	TGTGCCAGCAGCTTGCGGGGAGGCAATCAGCCCCAGCATTTT
TRBV15	15	TRBD1	TRBJ2-7	NA	CATSSDGTGPYEQYF	TGTGCCACCAGCAGTGACGGGACAGGGCCCTACGAGCAGTACTTC
TRBV10-1	13	NA	TRBJ2-7	NA	CASSRGISYEQYF	TGCGCCAGCAGCAGGGGTATCTCCTACGAGCAGTACTTC
TRBV7-9	15	NA	TRBJ2-7	NA	CASSLYARGGYEQYF	TGTGCCAGCAGCTTATACGCTAGGGGAGGATACGAGCAGTACTTC
TRBV19	15	NA	TRBJ1-2	NA	CASSPDVRNSHGYTF	TGTGCCAGTAGCCCCGATGTACGGAACAGCCATGGCTACACCTTC
TRBV10-3	14	TRBD2	TRBJ2-7	NA	CAIRPTSGSYEQYF	TGTGCCATCAGACCCACTAGCGGCTCCTACGAGCAGTACTTC
TRBV9	15	NA	TRBJ1-2	NA	CASSVGRGRYYGYTF	TGTGCCAGCAGCGTAGGCCGTGGCAGGTACTATGGCTACACCTTC
TRBV29-1	12	NA	TRBJ1-1	NA	CSVLVYNQIAFF	TGCAGCGTTCTAGTATATAACCAAATCGCTTTCTTT
TRBV28	15	NA	TRBJ1-5	NA	CASSSPTGSHQPQHF	TGTGCCAGCAGTTCCCCCACCGGGAGTCATCAGCCCCAGCATTTT
TRBV28	12	NA	TRBJ2-7	few	CASSSTGLQQYF	TGTGCCAGCAGTTCAACAGGGCTGCAACAGTACTTC
TRBV20-1	11	NA	TRBJ1-2	once	CSAWGGEGYTF	TGCAGTGCTTGGGGGGGCGAGGGCTACACCTTC
TRBV7-3	15	TRBD2	TRBJ2-1	NA	CASSFGRADYNEQFF	TGTGCCAGCAGCTTCGGGAGGGCGGATTACAATGAGCAGTTCTTC
TRBV11-3	15	TRBD1	TRBJ1-5	once	CASSLDLQGCQPQHF	TGTGCCAGCAGCTTAGATCTACAGGGGTGTCAGCCCCAGCATTTT